This TCR beta chain was obtained from a study of T cell responses to AZD1222 COVID-19 vaccine (dated by TCRdb to about 2021). Broadly, across the study: AZD1222 recipients given second doses at about 4 weeks or at about 12 weeks were pooled, since spike-specific TCR depth and breadth were not found to differ between the two schedules. A total of approximately 230 trial participants underwent TCR sequencing, of whom around 200 received two doses of AZD1222 and some 26 received two doses of the MenACWY control vaccine. Trial participants were enrolled by age into 18-55, 56-69 and 70-plus year subgroups, with roughly 150, 30 and 60 TCR-sequenced participants respectively.

The CDR3 regions of human TCRbeta chains were analyzed by immunosequencing. In the paper's pipeline: Repertoire TCRs were checked for matches against a reference library of SARS-CoV-2-specific TCRs that had been generated using the MIRA antigen-specificity platform. Breadth was defined as the fraction of unique TCRs that were SARS-CoV-2-associated, and depth was defined as the fraction of total T cells that were SARS-CoV-2-associated. Using the MIRA data, every spike-specific TCR was mapped to the spike region that the TCR reacted to and assigned to either a CD4 or a CD8 class. Log10-transformed breadth and depth values were compared by one-way ANOVA with Sidak's multiple comparisons tests. Held by TCRdb, this immuneACCESS table contains in-frame sequences only and omits some clones. Under half of the omission traces to an unresolved V gene where checked; the cause of the rest is unknown. V and J calls and clone size are those listed in that table; D and trimming were worked out from the DNA. In this sample the table shows 72,000 or so clones, roughly 90% of which occur a single time. Together, the top ten hold roughly 4.2% of the sample.

The germline V gene (reference sequence) yields SEHNR for CDR1 and FQNEAQ for CDR2. Deletion took 0 bases off V and 5 bases off J, with a span of 10 bases between the germline ends. The CDR3 sequence holds 14 residues, the cysteine and phenylalanine included. The kept DNA is CDR3 alone, 42 bases in frame from the first base. General study outcomes and caveats: In the small 56-69-year group, the increase in depth fell short of significance, most likely because of low power. Only five or six AZD1222 recipients were SARS-CoV-2 seropositive at baseline, limiting conclusions about previously exposed vaccinees. The whole spike protein was spanned by vaccine-associated CD4 TCRs, and dominant responses were seen in regions 160-218 and 743-854. Reportedly, almost half of the unique spike-specific TCRs recognized epitopes lying outside the regions that are mutated in the B.1.351 and B.1.1.7 variants. Participants were mostly white British, with more females than males. The authors suggested clonal diversity may have been underestimated. Spike-specific TCR breadth and depth rose significantly after two AZD1222 doses compared with day 0 and with MenACWY recipients. Because no samples from the day 14 peak response were available, repertoires could be characterized only after the peak T cell response.

What the time point label conveys for this sample: baseline before first vaccination. Samples from vaccinated people were obtained from the UK trials COV001 and COV002, which included a single-blind randomized controlled phase 2/3 trial of AZD1222 (ChAdOx1 nCoV-19) in healthy adults. Trial participant PBMC samples were collected at day 0 and day 28 after the second dose for TCRbeta chain sequencing. Worth noting for this clone: It lacks a known antigen. No per-base quality is available; no much larger clone lies one base away.

This TCR derives from an adult in good health. This material consisted of peripheral blood, taken on day 0 of AZD1222 vaccination. The chain is made from TRBV7-9 and TRBJ2-5; too little of a D gene remains to name it. The CDR3: CASSLASRPETQYF. In nucleotides, the sequence is TGTGCCAGCAGCTTAGCCTCCCGTCCGGAGACCCAGTACTTC.